Shown below are 10 T cell receptor beta chains from a single sample sequenced in a study of T-cell reconstitution after alpha-beta-depleted transplantation in children. Construction of the TCRbeta library involved unique molecular identifiers. MiXCR, applied by TCRdb to the PCR reads, yields one record per CDR3 protein. The table lists under 750,000 distinct CDR3 sequences, under 30% of them singletons. The starting material was PBMCs, mostly from graft donor cells, obtained 360 days after TCRalphabeta/CD19-depleted stem cell transplant. The source of these receptors is a boy less than two years old who had a stem cell transplant for acute myeloid leukemia, so the T cells may come from the graft donor.

This clonotype showed up many times. V is TRBV6-1 and J is TRBJ1-1; D is undetermined. The germline gives CDR1 MNHNS, CDR2 SASEGT. This CDR3 has 12 amino acids. The ends were cut back, 8 bases at V and 10 bases at J, with 17 bases in the middle. CDR3 nucleotide sequence: TGTGCCAGCCAACAGACGGGCCAACGAGCTTTCTTT. Its translation is CASQQTGQRAFF.

This clonotype was seen repeatedly, ten times or more. This chain connects TRBV12-3 or TRBV12-4 to TRBJ2-7; 8 bases match TRBD1. V was clipped by 7 bases and J by 2 bases; unmatched bases: 7. The CDR3 is 14 amino acids. The CDR3 loop reads CASNPTGDPYEQYF. The CDR3 DNA sequence: TGTGCCAGCAACCCGACAGGGGACCCCTACGAGCAGTACTTC.

This clonotype was detected many times. The rearrangement uses TRBV24-1 and TRBJ1-2; 8 bases are a match to TRBD1. V shed 3 bases, J shed 6 bases, and the junction held 8 bases outside the gene matches. The CDR3 loop spans 15 amino acids. Germline-derived CDR1 and CDR2 are KGHDR and SFDVKD. The CDR3 sequence: CATSDTRQGRDGYTF. CDR3 DNA: TGTGCCACCAGTGATACCCGACAGGGGAGGGATGGCTACACCTTC.

V is TRBV20-1 and J is TRBJ2-7; D might be TRBD1 (5 bases). Germline CDR1 and CDR2: DFQATT and SNEGSKA (reference sequence). Trimming left V 3 bases short and J 5 bases short, with 8 bases between. The length of the CDR3 is 11 residues. CDR3 DNA: TGCAGTGCTAGGGGGCAGGACGAGCAGTACGTC. It is translated as CSARGQDEQYV.

This clonotype came up a few times. The V and J genes are TRBV6-2 or TRBV6-3 and TRBJ2-3; 7 bases agree with TRBD1. The CDR3 is made up of 14 amino acids. V lost 11 bases and J lost 5; bases outside the gene matches: 13. The germline V gene encodes CDR1 MNHEY and CDR2 SVGEGT. The CDR3 DNA reads as TGTGCCTCCTATTCCGGGACAGCAGAAGATACGCAGTATTTT. It yields the protein CASYSGTAEDTQYF.

The chain couples TRBV12-3 or TRBV12-4 to TRBJ2-7, with D perhaps matching TRBD2 (5 bases). This CDR3 contains 13 residues. The germline V and J ends were trimmed by 6 bases and 0 bases, with 9 bases remaining between them. The CDR3 reads CASSSGYSYEQYV. The CDR3 DNA is TGTGCCAGCAGCTCGGGATACTCCTACGAGCAGTACGTC.

In its sample, this clonotype was seen a few times. The V gene is TRBV20-1, the J gene TRBJ2-3; D gene uncertain. V lost 6 bases, J lost 3 bases, and 16 bases lay in between. The CDR3 has 14 residues. The germline CDR1 and CDR2 sequences are DFQATT and SNEGSKA (reference sequence). The CDR3 nucleotides read TGCAGTGCCCACCTCCCAAAGTTGACAGATACGCAGTATTTT. Translation gives CSAHLPKLTDTQYF.

This clonotype was seen repeatedly, ten times or more. This chain connects TRBV12-3 or TRBV12-4 to TRBJ1-1, with 8 bases matching TRBD1. CDR3 length equals 14 residues. J was trimmed by 5 bases and V by 4 bases; bases with no gene match: 6. As DNA, the CDR3 is TGTGCCAGCAGTTGGACAGGGCGGACGACTGAAGCTTTCTTT. Protein product: CASSWTGRTTEAFF.

This clonotype has a count of ten or more. The chain uses TRBV7-2 and TRBJ2-5, with TRBD2 matching over 10 bases. V lost 5 bases, J lost 6 bases, and 12 bases stayed unmatched. Germline V CDR1 and CDR2: SGHTA, FQGNSA. This CDR3 contains 16 residues. CDR3 bases: TGTGCCAGCAGCGAAGCGGTAGCGGGGGGTACTAAGACCCAGTACTTC. This codes for CASSEAVAGGTKTQYF.

Written as DNA, the CDR3 is TGTGCCAGCAGTGAGGAGTCGGGGAAGCAGTACGTC. Its protein product is CASSEESGKQYV. The chain has TRBV25-1 and TRBJ2-7; perhaps TRBD2 as D (5 bases). The CDR3 consists of 12 residues. V lost 3 bases and J lost 8, with 11 bases in between. Per germline, CDR1 MGHDK and CDR2 SYGVNS.